The 5 T cell receptor beta chains listed next were all sequenced from one sample in a study of blood T cells in healthy people across ages (dated by TCRdb to between 2014 and 2016). Libraries were made using 5' RACE. Sequencing was carried out with an Illumina HiSeq 2500. The second PCR ran for roughly 7 to 12 cycles and used a J-beta primer mix along with a sample-barcoded 5' primer. The public reads were run again by TCRdb, first through fastp at Q25 and then through MiXCR, and only productive beta chains were kept. One record per CDR3 amino acid sequence lists the most common genes and DNA. The sample profile shows approximately 600,000 distinct CDR3 sequences; roughly 50% of them were found once. The top ten hold more than 35% of the sample. The sample comprised blood. The receptors were sampled from a man aged 60-69 years in good health.

The rearrangement links TRBV7-2 to TRBJ1-5; maybe TRBD1 (6 bases). The CDR3 loop spans 15 amino acids. V dropped 5 bases and J dropped 0 bases, with 11 bases sitting between them. Per germline, CDR1 SGHTA and CDR2 FQGNSA. CDR3 in DNA: TGTGCCAGCAGCCGATCGGGGGCTAGCAATCAGCCCCAGCATTTT. As protein: CASSRSGASNQPQHF.

The chain recombines TRBV15 with TRBJ2-3; a weak D match, TRBD2 (5 bases). CDR1 LNHNV and CDR2 YYDKDF come from the germline V gene (reference sequence). Deletions cut 5 bases from V and 1 base from J, with 16 bases between. The CDR3 has 16 residues. CDR3 region: CATSVSRLRGTDTQYF. The CDR3 nucleotides are TGTGCCACCAGCGTCTCGCGGCTGAGGGGCACAGATACGCAGTATTTT.

The chain couples TRBV20-1 to TRBJ2-1; D possibly matches TRBD1 or TRBD2 (6 bases each). The DNA end favors TRBJ2-7, so the J call may be wrong. Germline assignment: CDR1 DFQATT and CDR2 SNEGSKA (reference sequence). This CDR3 region has 12 residues. CDR3 coding DNA: TGCAGTGCTTCAGGAGGGGGTCACGAGCAGTACTTC. Translation: CSASGGGHEQYF.

This clonotype has more than one count but fewer than ten. J is TRBJ1-2 and V is TRBV7-2; 7 bases agree with TRBD1. V lost 4 bases, J lost 4 bases, and 6 bases stayed unmatched. This CDR3 has 14 residues. CDR1 and CDR2 (germline): SGHTA, FQGNSA. DNA for the CDR3: TGTGCCAGCAGCTCGGCAGGGGGGGCCTATGGCTACACCTTC. Amino acid sequence: CASSSAGGAYGYTF.

V gene TRBV2 combines with J gene TRBJ1-4, with 7 bases identical to TRBD1. Germline assignment: CDR1 SNHLY and CDR2 FYNNEI. The CDR3 contains 15 residues. Germline trimming cut 5 bases from V and 4 bases from J; bases unmatched to any gene: 7. CDR3 amino acids: CASSRRGLVNEKLFF. CDR3 DNA sequence: TGTGCCAGCAGTAGAAGGGGGCTAGTTAATGAAAAACTGTTTTTT. Full variable domain (outside the CDR3, taken from reference TRBV2 and TRBJ1-4): EPEVTQTPSHQVTQMGQEVILRCVPISNHLYFYWYRQILGQKVEFLVSFYNNEISEKSEIFDDQFSVERPDGSNFTLKIRSTKLEDSAMYFCASSRRGLVNEKLFFGSGTQLSVL.